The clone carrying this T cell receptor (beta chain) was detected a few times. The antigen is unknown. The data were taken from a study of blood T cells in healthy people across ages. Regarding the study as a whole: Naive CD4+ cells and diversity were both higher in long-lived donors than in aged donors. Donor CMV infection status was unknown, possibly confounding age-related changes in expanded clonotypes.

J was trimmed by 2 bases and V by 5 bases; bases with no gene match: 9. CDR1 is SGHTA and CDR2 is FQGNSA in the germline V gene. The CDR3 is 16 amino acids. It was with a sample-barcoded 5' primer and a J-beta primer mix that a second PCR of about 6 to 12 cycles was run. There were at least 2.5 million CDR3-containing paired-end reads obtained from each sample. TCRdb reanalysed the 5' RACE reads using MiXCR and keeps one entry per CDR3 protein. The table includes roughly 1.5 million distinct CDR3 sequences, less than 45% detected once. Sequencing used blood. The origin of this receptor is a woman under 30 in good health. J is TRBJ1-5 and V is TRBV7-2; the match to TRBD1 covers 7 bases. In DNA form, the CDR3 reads TGTGCCAGCAGCCGACAGGGACCTAGGGGCAATCAGCCCCAGCATTTT. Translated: CASSRQGPRGNQPQHF.